This T cell receptor beta chain emerged from a study of cytomegalovirus exposure and HLA in healthy donors. The CDR3 extends over 15 amino acids. Trimming shortened V by 2 bases and J by 4 bases, and 15 bases separated the two germline ends. Germline V gives CDR1 MDHEN, CDR2 SYDVKM. Clones were sequenced by immunoSEQ multiplex PCR, and TCRdb holds only the in-frame ones, with some missing. This repertoire shows about 110,000 clones, almost 96% found once; its top ten account for 0.67%. Broader study findings: Through in vitro validation, three CMV-associated chains were shown to be specific for CMV antigens.

Details on this clone: Its target is unknown.

Material: PBMCs. The chain combines TRBV28 with TRBJ2-7; possibly TRBD1 for D (6 bases). This TCR was recovered from a woman aged 18-29 years in good health and CMV-seronegative. DNA for the CDR3: TGTGCCAGCAGTTTAGTGGGACAAAAGGGATACGAGCAGTACTTC. Its translation is CASSLVGQKGYEQYF.